The 3 T cell receptor beta chains below all came from one sample that was sequenced in a study of CD8 T cells in Susac syndrome. RNA was extracted with the RNeasy kit, and a quantity of roughly 0.5 to 1 ug was reverse transcribed using random hexamers. One entry per CDR3 protein results from TCRdb running MiXCR on the immunoSEQ multiplex PCR reads. The sample holds 160,000 or so distinct CDR3 sequences; roughly 95% are singletons and the top ten take 0.09% to 0.1%. Sequencing input: CD4+ T cells from PBMCs. The source is a human donor with multiple sclerosis.

This clonotype was counted a few times. V gene TRBV27 combines with J gene TRBJ2-7; 7 bases match TRBD2. CDR1 is MNHEY and CDR2 is SMNVEV in the germline V gene (reference sequence). The CDR3 consists of 14 residues. V gave up 6 bases and J gave up 5 bases; unmatched junction bases: 10. The DNA of the CDR3 is TGTGCCAGCAGGGGAGCGGGATGGGCCCACGAGCAGTACTTC. Amino acid sequence: CASRGAGWAHEQYF.

The V gene is TRBV7-9, the J gene TRBJ1-2; D remains ambiguous. This CDR3 is 11 amino acids long. Per germline, CDR1 SEHNR and CDR2 FQNEAQ (reference sequence). V gave up 5 bases and J gave up 5 bases, with 6 bases separating them. The CDR3 spells CASSLFYGYTF. Here the CDR3 DNA reads TGTGCCAGCAGCCTTTTTTATGGCTACACCTTC.

This clonotype appeared once. V and J are TRBV2 and TRBJ1-1, with D perhaps TRBD1 (5 bases). V was cut by 6 bases and J by 4 bases, with 12 bases left in between. This CDR3 comprises 13 residues. Germline values: CDR1 SNHLY, CDR2 FYNNEI. For the CDR3, the DNA is TGTGCCAGCAGGGAACAGGAGAGCACTGAAGCTTTCTTT. Translation gives CASREQESTEAFF. Drawing the rest from reference TRBV2 and TRBJ1-1, the complete variable domain is EPEVTQTPSHQVTQMGQEVILRCVPISNHLYFYWYRQILGQKVEFLVSFYNNEISEKSEIFDDQFSVERPDGSNFTLKIRSTKLEDSAMYFCASREQESTEAFFGQGTRLTVV.